These T cell receptor beta chains were read from a single sample in a study of cytomegalovirus exposure and HLA in healthy donors. The protocol was immunoSEQ multiplex PCR, while the TCRdb copy is restricted to in-frame clones and leaves out a portion. The sample holds fewer than 250,000 clones, 85% to 90% seen once. Sequencing was done on a sample of PBMCs. The receptors shown here come from a man between 18 and 29 years old in good health and CMV-seronegative. CDR3s include the opening cysteine and the closing phenylalanine or tryptophan. The D gene is left open where the match is weak. Only some rows state a clone size, as once, few, many or a class for expanded clones.

d_call j_call v_call clone_size cdr3_nt cdr3_aa
TRBD2 TRBJ2-1 TRBV7-2 . TGTGCCAGCAGTCGAGGACTAGCGGGGGAGTACAATGAGCAGTTCTTC CASSRGLAGEYNEQFF
. TRBJ1-4 TRBV28 . TGTGCCAGCAGGGGGGGAGGACCCGTCTTTGAAAAACTGTTTTTT CASRGGGPVFEKLFF
. TRBJ2-2 TRBV5-1 . TGCGCCAGCAGTGGAGATGTTACCGGGGAGCTGTTTTTT CASSGDVTGELFF
. TRBJ2-6 TRBV4-3 . TGCGCCAGCAGCCAAAGCTCTTCCGCCACTGGGGCCAACGTCCTGACTTTC CASSQSSSATGANVLTF
TRBD1 TRBJ2-7 TRBV15 . TGTGCCACCAGCCCATATTTGACAGGGGGCTTCGAGCAGTACTTC CATSPYLTGGFEQYF
. TRBJ1-1 TRBV23-1 . TGCGCCAGCTCTCAGGGGTGGATGAACACTGAAGCTTTCTTT CASSQGWMNTEAFF
TRBD2 TRBJ2-1 TRBV27 . TGTGCCAGCAGGCTAGCGGGCGTTAACAATGAGCAGTTCTTC CASRLAGVNNEQFF
TRBD1 TRBJ2-7 TRBV19 . TGTGCCAGTAGTATACAGGGACAGGGGGCCTCCTACGAGCAGTACTTC CASSIQGQGASYEQYF
. TRBJ2-3 TRBV7-8 . TGTGCCAGTAGCGGATATCAGGGCACAGATACGCAGTATTTT CASSGYQGTDTQYF
TRBD1 TRBJ1-5 TRBV18 . TGTGCCAGCTCAGCTACAGGGGGGGGGTATATGAGCAATCAGCCCCAGCATTTT CASSATGGGYMSNQPQHF
. TRBJ1-6 TRBV23-1 . TGCGCCAGCAGTCGCTCGACAGGACAACGCCCCTATAATTCACCCCTCCACTTT CASSRSTGQRPYNSPLHF
. TRBJ2-7 TRBV14 . TGTGCCAGCAGCCATCTGGGTGAGGGGGCGGGAGAGCAGTACTTC CASSHLGEGAGEQYF
TRBD2 TRBJ2-1 TRBV7-2 . TGTGCCAGCAGCTTAGCGGGACTAGCGGCAAATGAGCAGTTCTTC CASSLAGLAANEQFF
. TRBJ2-1 TRBV7-5 . TGTGCCAGAAGCTCTGGCGAGGGCGCAGGACCTGATGAGAAGTTCTTC CARSSGEGAGPDEKFF
TRBD2 TRBJ2-7 TRBV13 . TGTGCCAGCAGCCTTAGCGGGGGACACTACGAGCAGTACTTC CASSLSGGHYEQYF
TRBD2 TRBJ2-1 TRBV10-3 . TGTGCCGCGGGAGGGCTAGCGGGAGCGAATGAGCAGTTCTTC CAAGGLAGANEQFF
TRBD1 TRBJ2-3 TRBV14 . TGTGCCAGCAGCCAAGGAGTCAGGACAGGGACAGATACGCAGTATTTT CASSQGVRTGTDTQYF
. TRBJ2-3 TRBV2 once TGTGCCAGCAGCCTCCCTTCAGATACGCAGTATTTT CASSLPSDTQYF
TRBD1 TRBJ2-1 TRBV5-4 few TGTGCCAGCAGCCCCCCCGGGACAGGGTTTTACAATGAGCAGTTCTTC CASSPPGTGFYNEQFF
. TRBJ2-7 TRBV11-2 . TGTGCCAGCAGCTTAGAAAGTTCAGGGTACGAGCAGTACTTC CASSLESSGYEQYF
. TRBJ1-3 TRBV18 few TGTGCCAGCTCACAATCTAGGGGTGACACCATATATTTT CASSQSRGDTIYF
. TRBJ1-5 TRBV27 . TGTGCCAGCATCCCCCCGGGGAGGTATAGCAATCAGCCCCAGCATTTT CASIPPGRYSNQPQHF
TRBD2 TRBJ2-7 TRBV2 . TGTGCCAGTGGGACTAGCGGGGGCTACGAGCAGTACTTC CASGTSGGYEQYF
TRBD1 TRBJ2-7 TRBV4-1 . TGCGCCAGCAGCGGGGTACAAAAGGGGGCATTTCAAACCTACGAGCAGTACTTC CASSGVQKGAFQTYEQYF
. TRBJ1-6 TRBV4-1 . TGCGCCAGCAGCCCGTTTTCGGACAGCTATAATTCACCCCTCCACTTT CASSPFSDSYNSPLHF
TRBD1 TRBJ1-3 TRBV9 . TGTGCCAGCAGCTCTTATACAGGGGGGACCTCTGGAAACACCATATATTTT CASSSYTGGTSGNTIYF
. TRBJ1-6 TRBV9 . TGTGCCAGCAGCGGTTCCCCAGAAAGATCACCCCTCCACTTT CASSGSPERSPLHF
. TRBJ2-3 TRBV27 once TGTGCCAGCAGCCTACTAGGGGATACGCAGTATTTT CASSLLGDTQYF
. TRBJ1-3 TRBV6-5 . TGTGCCAGCAGTTATCCAGAAGGAAACACCATATATTTT CASSYPEGNTIYF
. TRBJ2-7 TRBV28 . TGTGCCAGCAGTCACCGAGACAGGAGACACGAGCAGTACTTC CASSHRDRRHEQYF
TRBD1 TRBJ2-7 TRBV6-1 . TGTGCCAGCAGTGAACCGGGACAGGGCTACGAGCAGTACTTC CASSEPGQGYEQYF
. TRBJ1-2 TRBV28 . TGTGCCTACGAAATCAGGGGCTATGGCTACACCTTC CAYEIRGYGYTF
TRBD2 TRBJ2-1 TRBV28 . TGTGCCAGCAGTTTATTAGCGGGGGGTAGTAGTGAGCAGTTCTTC CASSLLAGGSSEQFF
. TRBJ2-7 TRBV11-3 . TGTGCCAGCAGCTTAGAACTCTCGGGTGAGCAGTACTTC CASSLELSGEQYF
. TRBJ1-6 TRBV5-1 . TGCGCCAGCAGCTTTATGGGTGGAGAAAATTCACCCCTCCACTTT CASSFMGGENSPLHF
TRBD2 TRBJ2-5 TRBV19 . TGTGCCAGTAGTCGGGCGGGGGAAGAGACCCAGTACTTC CASSRAGEETQYF
TRBD2 TRBJ2-7 TRBV11-2 . TGTGCCAGCAGCTTAGAGACGGGACTAGCGGGTTCCGAGCAGTACTTC CASSLETGLAGSEQYF
. TRBJ1-6 TRBV9 once TGTGCCAGCAGCGTAGCCGGGGGGGCTGGCGGTAATTCACCCCTCCACTTT CASSVAGGAGGNSPLHF
. TRBJ2-4 TRBV25-1 . TGTGCCAGCGACTCTGAGGGAGCCCAGCCTTTAGCCAAAAACATTCAGTACTTC CASDSEGAQPLAKNIQYF
. TRBJ1-1 TRBV6-5 . TGTGCCAGCAGTTCCTATCTGAACACTGAAGCTTTCTTT CASSSYLNTEAFF
. TRBJ2-2 TRBV29-1 . TGCAGCGGTCTGACACCGAACACCGGGGAGCTGTTTTTT CSGLTPNTGELFF
. TRBJ2-1 TRBV28 . TGTGCCAGCAGCCGAATACAGGGGGGGCCCTACAATGAGCAGTTCTTC CASSRIQGGPYNEQFF
. TRBJ1-2 TRBV10-3 . TGTGCCACCTGGGACTTTAGCTATGGCTACACCTTC CATWDFSYGYTF
. TRBJ1-6 TRBV9 . TGTGCCAGCAGCGTCGGACCCAAGGGAGGTTCACCCCTCCACTTT CASSVGPKGGSPLHF
TRBD1 TRBJ1-1 TRBV6-1 . TGTGCCAGCAGGACCCTCACAGGGGTTGGTTTCTTT CASRTLTGVGFF
TRBD2 TRBJ2-1 TRBV11-2 . TGTGCCAGCAGCTTATTACTAGCGGGAGTTAGGGAGCAGTTCTTC CASSLLLAGVREQFF
TRBD1 TRBJ2-7 TRBV11-3 . TGTGCCAGCAGCCCCTCCGGGGACAGGGACTACGAGCAGTACTTC CASSPSGDRDYEQYF
. TRBJ1-5 TRBV7-8 once TGTGCCAGCAGCTTCGGGGGGCAGGGAGTCCGCAATCAGCCCCAGCATTTT CASSFGGQGVRNQPQHF
TRBD2 TRBJ2-1 TRBV19 . TGTGCCACCGGGGGGCGAGCGGGAGCCAGCAATGAGCAGTTCTTC CATGGRAGASNEQFF
. TRBJ2-7 TRBV27 . TGTGCCAGCAGTTTCCCCGCGGGCGAGCAGTACTTC CASSFPAGEQYF
. TRBJ1-2 TRBV7-8 . TGTGCCAGCAGCTCCAGGGGCGTGAATGGCTACACCTTC CASSSRGVNGYTF
. TRBJ1-1 TRBV29-1 . TGCAGCGTTGAATCTCAGGGAGGACGGACTGAAGCTTTCTTT CSVESQGGRTEAFF
TRBD1 TRBJ2-6 TRBV5-4 . TGTGCCAGCAGCCTGGGGACAGGGGTCTCTGGGGCCAACGTCCTGACTTTC CASSLGTGVSGANVLTF
. TRBJ1-1 TRBV7-9 . TGTGCCAGCAGCCCATGGGCCTTTGAAGCTTTCTTT CASSPWAFEAFF
TRBD1 TRBJ1-1 TRBV10-2 . TGCGCCAGCAGTGACTTAAGCGGGACAGGGGCCGCGGGAGCTTTCTTT CASSDLSGTGAAGAFF
. TRBJ1-1 TRBV11-2 . TGTGCCAGCAGCCCCGGACGGGGAGGTGATACTGAAGCTTTCTTT CASSPGRGGDTEAFF
TRBD1 TRBJ2-1 TRBV4-3 . TGCGCCAGCAGCCAGGACAGGGGGACTCCCCTGCAGTTCTTC CASSQDRGTPLQFF
TRBD2 TRBJ2-5 TRBV5-1 . TGCGCCAGCAGCTTGGGTGGTAGCGGGGGCCTACAAGAGACCCAGTACTTC CASSLGGSGGLQETQYF